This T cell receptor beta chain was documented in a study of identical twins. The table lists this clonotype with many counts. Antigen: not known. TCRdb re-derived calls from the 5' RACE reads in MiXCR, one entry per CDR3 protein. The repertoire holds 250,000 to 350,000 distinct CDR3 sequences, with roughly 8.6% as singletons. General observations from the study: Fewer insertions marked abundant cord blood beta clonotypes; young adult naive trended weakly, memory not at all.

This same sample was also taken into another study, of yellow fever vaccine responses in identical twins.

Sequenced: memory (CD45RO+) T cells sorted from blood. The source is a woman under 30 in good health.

The DNA for the CDR3 is TGCGCCAGCAGCCAAGAACCGGGTGGGAATGGCTACACCTTC. It specifies CASSQEPGGNGYTF. The chain couples TRBV4-1 to TRBJ1-2, with D uncertain. The CDR3 runs to 14 residues. V gave up 0 bases and J gave up 6 bases, with 11 bases separating them. Germline values: CDR1 MGHRA, CDR2 YSYEKL.